This record concerns one TCR beta chain sequence. Germline CDR1 MDHEN, CDR2 SYDVKM. CDR3 length: 13 amino acids. With 1 base removed from V and 9 bases from J, the gap between germline ends came to 12 bases. The data stem from a study of blood T cell repertoires in COVID-19. The wider study: The origin of the acute and convalescent COVID-19 samples was the United States, Italy and Spain.

The authors' processing: Amplification of reference gene primers was used by the study to estimate nucleated cell counts. The repertoire was sequenced with immunoSEQ multiplex PCR; TCRdb's copy has only in-frame clones and lacks some. That table furnishes V, J and clone size, whereas the DNA furnished D and trimming. The sample shows tens of thousands of clones, about four fifths of them seen only once. This TCR was recovered from a human donor in a cohort sampled during active COVID-19. J is TRBJ1-2 and V is TRBV28; tentatively, D is TRBD1 (6 bases). Sequencing input: peripheral blood. The CDR3 loop is CASSLSGGASYTF. CDR3 coding DNA: TGTGCCAGCAGTTTATCTGGGGGCGCGAGCTACACCTTC.